The 23 T cell receptor beta chains in this list originate from one sample, sequenced in a study of OX40 agonist ivuxolimab in advanced cancers. The repertoire was sequenced with immunoSEQ multiplex PCR; TCRdb's copy has only in-frame clones and lacks some. The table records approximately 90,000 clones, 70% to 90% of them present only once. The input for sequencing was CD4+ or CD8+ T cells sorted from blood, taken in a trial of the OX40 agonist ivuxolimab. The receptors were gathered from an adult with an advanced solid tumor such as melanoma, head and neck, liver or kidney cancer.

As DNA, the CDR3 is TGTGCCAGCAGGAGCGACCCAAGGGGGTATGGCTACACCTTC. This translates into CASRSDPRGYGYTF. The chain carries TRBV28 and TRBJ1-2, with D perhaps matching TRBD1 (6 bases). CDR3 size: 14 residues. Trimming took off 6 bases at V and 5 bases at J, with 16 bases between the two ends. From germline, CDR1 is MDHEN and CDR2 SYDVKM.

This clone was seen a single time. The genes are TRBV5-1 and TRBJ2-7; maybe TRBD1 (6 bases). The CDR3 contains 18 residues. Germline CDR1 SGHRS, CDR2 YFSETQ. Deletions cut 3 bases from V and 4 bases from J, with 26 bases between. The CDR3, as DNA: TGCGCCAGCAGCTCATCCGGGACAACTGGCCCCGCATTATACGAGCAGTACTTC. Its protein product is CASSSSGTTGPALYEQYF.

The rearrangement links TRBV19 to TRBJ2-2; D not certain. This CDR3 spans 14 amino acids. Germline CDR1 and CDR2: LNHDA and SQIVND (reference sequence). Trimming shortened V by 7 bases and J by 7 bases, and 16 bases separated the two germline ends. The chain's CDR3 is CASTPLSRVGELFF. The CDR3 DNA reads as TGTGCCAGTACCCCGCTTAGCCGGGTCGGGGAGCTGTTTTTT.

Here the CDR3 reads CASSPAAGAYNEQFF. The CDR3 region has the DNA TGCGCCAGCAGCCCCGCGGCGGGAGCCTACAATGAGCAGTTCTTC. The chain employs TRBV5-1 and TRBJ2-1; 7 nucleotides line up with TRBD2. Trimming took 4 bases from V and 2 from J; bases not matched to a gene: 6. The CDR3 has 15 residues. CDR1 is SGHRS, CDR2 YFSETQ, per germline.

The V and J genes are TRBV29-1 and TRBJ1-1, with unresolved D. V was clipped by 3 bases and J by 0 bases, with 14 bases between them. The CDR3 has 15 residues. CDR1 and CDR2 from the germline V gene are SQVTM and ANQGSEA. The CDR3 reads CSVEVRSIMNTEAFF. For the CDR3, the DNA is TGCAGCGTTGAGGTTAGGAGTATTATGAACACTGAAGCTTTCTTT.

J is TRBJ1-1 and V is TRBV7-8, with 9 bases lining up with TRBD1. Germline trimming cut 2 bases from V and 5 bases from J; bases unmatched to any gene: 6. This CDR3 comprises 15 residues. CDR1 SGHVS and CDR2 FQNEAQ come from the germline V gene. In nucleotides, the CDR3 is TGTGCCAGCAGCTTATGGACAGGGGTCCCAACTGAAGCTTTCTTT. Its protein is CASSLWTGVPTEAFF. Variable domain in full (rest from reference TRBV7-8 and TRBJ1-1): GAGVSQSPRYKVAKRGQDVALRCDPISGHVSLFWYQQALGQGPEFLTYFQNEAQLDKSGLPSDRFFAERPEGSVSTLKIQRTQQEDSAVYLCASSLWTGVPTEAFFGQGTRLTVV.

V is TRBV5-8 and J is TRBJ1-1; D unclear. The CDR3 is made up of 16 amino acids. Trimming left V 2 bases short and J 2 bases short, with 16 bases between. CDR1 and CDR2 (germline): SGHTS, YDEGEE. The CDR3 region is CASSLKSFWGNTEAFF. The CDR3 coding sequence is TGTGCCAGCAGCTTAAAGTCTTTTTGGGGTAACACTGAAGCTTTCTTT.

The chain links TRBV18 to TRBJ1-2; D is undetermined. The germline V gene has CDR1 KGHSH and CDR2 LQKENI. Trimming removed 3 bases from V and 1 base from J, with 6 bases in between. The CDR3 is made up of 13 amino acids. CDR3 sequence reads: CASSPSGNYGYTF. CDR3 bases: TGTGCCAGCTCACCGTCGGGTAACTATGGCTACACCTTC.

The V and J genes are TRBV30 and TRBJ2-7, with a tentative D call TRBD1 (5 bases). Trimming stripped 6 bases from V and 0 bases from J, with 12 bases between. Germline V gene data show CDR1 as GTSNPN and CDR2 as SVGIG (reference sequence). The CDR3 has 13 residues. Here the CDR3 reads CACHPGSSYEQYF. CDR3 sequence (DNA): TGTGCCTGTCACCCAGGGTCCTCCTACGAGCAGTACTTC.

V usage is TRBV18 and J usage is TRBJ2-2, with 12 nucleotides matching TRBD1. CDR3 size: 17 residues. From germline, CDR1 is KGHSH and CDR2 LQKENI. V lost 3 bases, J lost 5 bases, and 7 bases stayed unmatched. The CDR3 DNA is TGTGCCAGCTCACCGGGGGACAGGGGGCGAGAAACCGGGGAGCTGTTTTTT. Translation: CASSPGDRGRETGELFF. Looking up the rest from reference TRBV18 and TRBJ2-2 gives the full variable domain: NAGVMQNPRHLVRRRGQEARLRCSPMKGHSHVYWYRQLPEEGLKFMVYLQKENIIDESGMPKERFSAEFPKEGPSILRIQQVVRGDSAAYFCASSPGDRGRETGELFFGEGSRLTVL.

The chain uses TRBV18 and TRBJ2-7; 9 positions match TRBD2. This CDR3 is built from 13 residues. Looked up from germline, CDR1 is KGHSH and CDR2 is LQKENI. With 2 bases clipped from V and 7 bases from J, the junction kept 3 bases outside the gene matches. The CDR3 spells CASSPSLAGEQYV. The CDR3 DNA follows: TGTGCCAGCTCACCATCACTAGCGGGTGAGCAGTACGTC.

The J gene is TRBJ1-6, the V gene TRBV5-6, with TRBD1 matching 7 bases. CDR1 and CDR2 (germline): SGHDT, YYEEEE. This CDR3 comprises 15 residues. V dropped 3 bases and J dropped 6; count of bases not matched to a gene: 6. The CDR3 coding sequence is TGTGCCAGCAGCTCGGGTAACAGGGGTAATTCACCCCTCCACTTT. This sequence encodes CASSSGNRGNSPLHF.

The V gene is TRBV7-3, the J gene TRBJ2-1; 11 bases are shared with TRBD2. The CDR3 runs 16 residues. The V gene's germline CDR1 is SGHTA and CDR2 FQGTGA. V shed 5 bases, J shed 3 bases, and the junction held 6 bases outside the gene matches. Written as DNA, the CDR3 is TGTGCCAGCAGCCAATTAGGACTAGCGGGCTACAATGAGCAGTTCTTC. Its protein is CASSQLGLAGYNEQFF.

This clone appeared a few times. The chain carries TRBV5-1 and TRBJ2-2, with D possibly being TRBD2 (7 bases). The CDR3 spans 16 residues. The germline V gene encodes CDR1 SGHRS and CDR2 YFSETQ. V shed 0 bases and J shed 5 bases, with 14 bases lying between them. The CDR3: CASSLVAGAWTGELFF. Here the CDR3 DNA reads TGCGCCAGCAGCTTGGTTGCGGGGGCGTGGACCGGGGAGCTGTTTTTT.

The V and J genes are TRBV11-2 and TRBJ2-7; unclear D gene. The CDR3 contains 14 residues. Germline assignment: CDR1 SGHAT and CDR2 FQNNGV. V was shortened by 2 bases and J by 3 bases, with 11 bases between the two germline ends. The CDR3 is CASSLTLSSYEQYV. The CDR3 DNA reads as TGTGCCAGCAGCTTAACCCTTTCTAGCTACGAGCAGTACGTC.

As to this clone: The sample holds other DNA sequences that translate to the same CDR3. The chain has TRBV30 and TRBJ1-1, with a weak D call TRBD1 (5 bases). The V gene lost 3 bases and the J gene lost 5 bases, with 7 bases spanning the gap. Germline V gene data show CDR1 as GTSNPN and CDR2 as SVGIG (reference sequence). CDR3 size: 11 residues. The CDR3 DNA reads as TGTGCCTGGAGCCGGGGGACTGAAGCTTTCTTT. This encodes CAWSRGTEAFF.

The V gene is TRBV15, the J gene TRBJ1-1, with D perhaps matching TRBD1 (6 bases). V lost 1 base and J 1 base, leaving 10 bases between the germline ends. CDR3 length: 15 amino acids. In germline, CDR1 is LNHNV, CDR2 YYDKDF (reference sequence). The CDR3 loop reads CATSRVSQGNTEAFF. In DNA, the CDR3 is TGTGCCACCAGCAGAGTGTCACAGGGGAACACTGAAGCTTTCTTT.

The genes are TRBV5-4 and TRBJ1-1; 9 bases align to TRBD1. Germline-derived CDR1 and CDR2 are SGHNT and YYREEE (reference sequence). V trimming: 6 bases; J trimming: 5 bases; junction bases outside the gene matches: 8. The CDR3 covers 14 residues. The CDR3 region is CASTPRDRVTEAFF. For the CDR3, the DNA is TGTGCCAGCACCCCGAGGGACAGGGTGACTGAAGCTTTCTTT.

This clone appeared once. This chain joins TRBV9 and TRBJ2-7, with TRBD2 as a possible D gene (6 bases). From germline, CDR1 is SGDLS and CDR2 YYNGEE. The CDR3 is made up of 14 amino acids. V gave up 3 bases and J gave up 0 bases, with 10 bases separating them. The CDR3 reads CASSARLVSYEQYF. CDR3 in DNA: TGTGCCAGCAGCGCGAGACTAGTCTCCTACGAGCAGTACTTC.

This chain links TRBV19 with TRBJ1-2; D gene unclear. This CDR3 has 15 residues. The germline V gene has CDR1 LNHDA and CDR2 SQIVND (reference sequence). The germline V and J ends were trimmed by 2 bases and 4 bases, with 14 bases remaining between them. CDR3 bases: TGTGCCAGTAGTATACTCCAGAATAGTATCTATGGCTACACCTTC. As protein: CASSILQNSIYGYTF.

This chain joins TRBV18 and TRBJ2-3; a weak D match, TRBD1 (5 bases). Germline CDR1 KGHSH, CDR2 LQKENI. V gave up 2 bases and J gave up 0 bases, with 9 bases separating them. The CDR3 is 15 residues long. CDR3 sequence: CASSPGRTSTDTQYF. For the CDR3, the DNA is TGTGCCAGCTCACCAGGGCGGACAAGCACAGATACGCAGTATTTT.

The rearrangement links TRBV30 to TRBJ1-5; a possible D gene is TRBD1 (6 bases). The V end was cut by 2 bases, the J end by 4 bases, with 15 bases between. Germline CDR1 is GTSNPN and CDR2 is SVGIG (reference sequence). The CDR3 is 15 amino acids. In DNA, the CDR3 is TGTGCCTGGAGTCAGGGGCGTCCTATTAATCAGCCCCAGCATTTT. This encodes CAWSQGRPINQPQHF.

The chain carries TRBV28 and TRBJ2-5, with D perhaps TRBD2 (5 bases). The germline V gene encodes CDR1 MDHEN and CDR2 SYDVKM. V was pared by 6 bases and J by 9 bases, with 14 bases between. This CDR3 region has 12 residues. CDR3 nucleotide sequence: TGTGCCAGCAGGGAGGCCACAAGGGCCCAGTACTTC. It yields the protein CASREATRAQYF.